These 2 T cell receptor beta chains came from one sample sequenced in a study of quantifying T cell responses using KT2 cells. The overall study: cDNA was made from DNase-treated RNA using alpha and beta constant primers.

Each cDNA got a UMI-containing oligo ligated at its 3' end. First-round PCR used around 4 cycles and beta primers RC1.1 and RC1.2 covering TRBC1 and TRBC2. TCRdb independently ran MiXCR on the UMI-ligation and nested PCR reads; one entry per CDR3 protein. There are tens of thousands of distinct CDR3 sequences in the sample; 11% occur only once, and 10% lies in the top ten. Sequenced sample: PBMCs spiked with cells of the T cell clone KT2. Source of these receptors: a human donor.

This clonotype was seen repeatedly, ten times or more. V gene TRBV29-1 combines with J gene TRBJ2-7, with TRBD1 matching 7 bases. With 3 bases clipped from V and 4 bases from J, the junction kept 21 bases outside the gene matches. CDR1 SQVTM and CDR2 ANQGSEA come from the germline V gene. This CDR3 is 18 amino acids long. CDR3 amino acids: CSVEGTGQVLYRAYEQYF. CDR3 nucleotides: TGCAGCGTTGAGGGAACCGGACAGGTCCTTTATAGGGCGTACGAGCAGTACTTC.

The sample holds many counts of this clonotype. The CDR3: CASSPPMRPYNEQFF. CDR3 nucleotide sequence: TGTGCCAGCAGCCCCCCTATGAGGCCCTACAATGAGCAGTTCTTC. The rearrangement links TRBV7-9 to TRBJ2-1; D is unclear. Trimming cost V 5 bases and J 2 bases, with 13 bases left between them. CDR3 length: 15 residues. Germline values: CDR1 SEHNR, CDR2 FQNEAQ (reference sequence).